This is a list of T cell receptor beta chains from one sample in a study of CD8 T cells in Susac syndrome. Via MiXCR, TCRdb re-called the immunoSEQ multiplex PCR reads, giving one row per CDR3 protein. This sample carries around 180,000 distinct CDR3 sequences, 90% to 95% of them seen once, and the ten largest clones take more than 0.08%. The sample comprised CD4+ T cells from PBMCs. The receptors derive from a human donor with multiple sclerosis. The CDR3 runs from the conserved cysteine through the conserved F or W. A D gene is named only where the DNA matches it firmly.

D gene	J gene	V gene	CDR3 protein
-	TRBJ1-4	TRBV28	CASSLRPGREKLFF
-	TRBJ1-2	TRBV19	CASSAQGKGYTF
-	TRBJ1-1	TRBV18	CASSPMEWTEAFF
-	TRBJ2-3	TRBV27	CATYPWAGRTDTQYF
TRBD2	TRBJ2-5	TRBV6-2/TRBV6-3	CASIRAGRRQETQYF
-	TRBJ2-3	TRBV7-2	CASSSYITDTQYF
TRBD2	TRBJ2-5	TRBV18	CASSPPAIAGAETQYF
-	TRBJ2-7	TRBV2	CASWSGGAYEQYF
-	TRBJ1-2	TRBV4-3	CASSQDPTQDGYTF
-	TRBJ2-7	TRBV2	CASRRAAEQYF
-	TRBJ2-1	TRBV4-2	CASSQRGDEQFF